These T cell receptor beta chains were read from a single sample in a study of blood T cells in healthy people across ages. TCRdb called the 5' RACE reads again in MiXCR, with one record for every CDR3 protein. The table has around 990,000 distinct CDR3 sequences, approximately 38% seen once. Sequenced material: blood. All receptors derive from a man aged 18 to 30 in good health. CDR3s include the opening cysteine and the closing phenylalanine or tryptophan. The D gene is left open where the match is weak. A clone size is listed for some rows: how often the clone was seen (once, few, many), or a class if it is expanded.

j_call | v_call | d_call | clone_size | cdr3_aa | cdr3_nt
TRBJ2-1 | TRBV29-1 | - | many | CSALHSQPYYEQFF | TGCAGCGCCCTCCATTCCCAGCCCTACTATGAGCAGTTCTTC
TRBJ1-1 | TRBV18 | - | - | CASSPDRSMNTEAFF | TGTGCCAGCTCACCCGACAGATCCATGAACACTGAAGCTTTCTTT
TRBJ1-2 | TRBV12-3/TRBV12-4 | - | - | CASSLGDLIYGYTF | TGTGCCAGCAGTTTAGGGGACCTGATCTATGGCTACACCTTC
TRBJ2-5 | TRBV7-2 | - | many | CASSLDGVQETQYF | TGTGCCAGCAGCTTAGACGGAGTTCAAGAGACCCAGTACTTC
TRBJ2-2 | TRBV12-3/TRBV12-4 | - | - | CASRQGGGTGELFF | TGTGCCAGCAGACAGGGAGGTGGCACCGGGGAGCTGTTTTTT
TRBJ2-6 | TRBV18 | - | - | CASSPPLTTGANVLTF | TGTGCCAGCTCACCACCGCTAACGACTGGGGCCAACGTCCTGACTTTC
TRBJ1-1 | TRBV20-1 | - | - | CSARTQASEAFF | TGCAGTGCTAGAACACAGGCTTCTGAAGCTTTCTTT
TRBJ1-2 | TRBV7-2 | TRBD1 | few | CASSRDRANGYTF | TGTGCCAGCAGTCGCGACAGGGCCAATGGCTACACCTTC
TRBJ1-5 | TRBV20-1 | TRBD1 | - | CSARDGTANQPQHF | TGCAGTGCTAGAGATGGGACAGCGAATCAGCCCCAGCATTTT
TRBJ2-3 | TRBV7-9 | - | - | CASSYLLGGAQYF | TGTGCCAGCAGCTACTTATTGGGCGGGGCGCAGTATTTT
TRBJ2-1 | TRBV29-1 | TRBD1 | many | CSVHLDRAFGDEQFF | TGCAGCGTTCATTTGGACAGGGCTTTTGGAGATGAGCAGTTCTTC
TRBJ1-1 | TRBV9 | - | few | CASSVGGSPEAFF | TGTGCCAGCAGCGTAGGGGGGAGTCCTGAAGCTTTCTTT
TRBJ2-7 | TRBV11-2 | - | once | CASSSPATFYNEQYF | TGTGCCAGCAGCTCCCCAGCTACCTTCTACAATGAGCAGTACTTC
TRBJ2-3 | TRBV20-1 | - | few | CSAREVVLNTQYF | TGCAGTGCTAGGGAGGTGGTTCTAAATACGCAGTATTTT
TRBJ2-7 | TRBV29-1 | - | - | CSVTLERDEQYF | TGCAGCGTTACCCTGGAGAGGGACGAGCAGTACTTC
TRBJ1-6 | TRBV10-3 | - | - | CAISGGKGNSPLHF | TGTGCCATCAGTGGGGGGAAAGGCAATTCACCCCTCCACTTT
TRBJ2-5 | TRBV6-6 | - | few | CASCGLAGGETQYF | TGTGCCAGCTGTGGACTAGCAGGGGGGGAGACCCAGTACTTC